This T cell receptor beta chain derives from a study of response to subunit inactivated influenza vaccine. Study findings and constraints: Every seasonal influenza vaccination brings in few new T cells, the authors suggested.

The CDR3 has 14 amino acids. The V gene lost 3 bases and the J gene lost 9 bases, with 12 bases spanning the gap. CDR1 is SNHLY and CDR2 is FYNNEI in the germline V gene. To note about this clonotype: The antigen remains undetermined.

TCRdb itself ran the RT-PCR reads through MiXCR, one entry per CDR3 protein. This sample yields approximately 700,000 distinct CDR3 sequences, of which around 14% are seen a single time; under 14% belongs to the top ten. The genes are TRBV2 and TRBJ1-6; a weak D match, TRBD1 (6 bases). This TCR derives from a man aged 45-60 years who received an inactivated influenza vaccine. The specimen was PBMCs from blood, collected approximately 13 days after vaccination. CDR3 DNA sequence: TGTGCCAGCAGTGATGTCAGGGGCGGTTCACCCCTCCACTTT. Its protein product is CASSDVRGGSPLHF.